These 15 T cell receptor beta chains originate from one sample sequenced in a study of blood T cell repertoires in COVID-19. Here immunoSEQ multiplex PCR was the method, and the copy in TCRdb shows in-frame clones only, minus some. The sample records a few hundred thousand clones, about 90% being singletons. Material for sequencing was peripheral blood. The receptors shown here come from a woman aged 30 to 39 with COVID-19, enrolled during active disease.

The rearrangement uses TRBV6-5 and TRBJ2-1, with unresolved D. The V gene lost 2 bases and the J gene lost 6 bases, with 14 bases spanning the gap. This CDR3 region has 15 residues. Germline loops: CDR1 MNHEY, CDR2 SVGAGI. Here the CDR3 DNA reads TGTGCCAGCAGTTACGAGGCTCCTATTACCAATGAGCAGTTCTTC. This gives the protein CASSYEAPITNEQFF.

This chain uses TRBV21-1 with TRBJ1-4. TRBV21-1 is shown as a pseudogene. The CDR3 extends over 12 amino acids. For the CDR3, the DNA is TGTGCCAGCAGCAATTTCGGGGAAAAACTGTTTTTT. Amino acid sequence: CASSNFGEKLFF.

The rearrangement links TRBV24-1 to TRBJ2-5; D is uncertain. The CDR3 contains 13 residues. Looked up from germline, CDR1 is KGHDR and CDR2 is SFDVKD. Trimming cost V 5 bases and J 0 bases, with 6 bases left between them. CDR3 amino acids: CATSAPDQETQYF. CDR3 DNA: TGTGCCACCAGTGCGCCAGACCAAGAGACCCAGTACTTC.

This clone was recorded once. V usage is TRBV4-3 and J usage is TRBJ2-7; unclear D gene. Trimming removed 1 base from V and 2 bases from J, with 9 bases in between. Germline assignment: CDR1 LGHNA and CDR2 YSLEER. The CDR3 loop spans 14 amino acids. The CDR3: CASSQAAGTYEQYF. The DNA for the CDR3 is TGCGCCAGCAGCCAAGCCGCCGGTACCTACGAGCAGTACTTC.

The rearrangement joins TRBV24-1 to TRBJ2-1, with 10 bases aligning to TRBD2. Germline V gene lookup returns CDR1 KGHDR and CDR2 SFDVKD. V lost 1 base and J lost 10; bases outside the gene matches: 6. The length of the CDR3 is 15 residues. In DNA form, the CDR3 reads TGTGCCACCAGTGATTTCAGCGGGGGGGCTCGAGAGCAGTTCTTC. The encoded protein is CATSDFSGGAREQFF.

This sequence joins TRBV7-9 and TRBJ1-5; possible D gene TRBD1, 5 bases. CDR3 length: 15 residues. Trimming removed 5 bases at V and 6 bases at J, with 17 bases between. The germline V gene has CDR1 SEHNR and CDR2 FQNEAQ (reference sequence). CDR3 sequence (DNA): TGTGCCAGCAGCGGCCCCCAGGGAGGAGGTCAGCCCCAGCATTTT. Translated: CASSGPQGGGQPQHF.

The chain has TRBV9 and TRBJ2-2; D possibly corresponds to TRBD1 (5 bases). The CDR3 has 14 residues. Trimming pared 2 bases from V and 7 bases from J, leaving 12 bases between. Germline values: CDR1 SGDLS, CDR2 YYNGEE. The DNA for the CDR3 is TGTGCCAGCAGCGTCAGGGTCCGAAACGGGGAGCTGTTTTTT. Encoded protein: CASSVRVRNGELFF.

CDR3 loop: CASSLQGSLGEPQHF. CDR3 bases: TGTGCCAGCAGTCTACAGGGGTCCCTCGGGGAGCCCCAGCATTTT. The chain uses TRBV5-8 and TRBJ1-5; 7 nucleotides agree with TRBD1. The CDR3 is 15 amino acids. The V and J ends lost 5 bases and 8 bases, in that order; junction bases with no gene match: 13. Germline-derived CDR1 and CDR2 are SGHTS and YDEGEE.

Concerning this clone: The junction departs from germline at one end; a sequencing error may be responsible. The rearrangement links TRBV7-7 to TRBJ2-7, with D possibly TRBD1 on 7 matching bases. Germline V gene lookup returns CDR1 SSHAT and CDR2 FNYEAQ (reference sequence). The CDR3 consists of 15 residues. The CDR3 spells CASSLGQGGSYEQYF. CDR3 coding DNA: TGTGCTAGCAGCTTAGGGCAGGGGGGATCCTACGAGCAGTACTTC. The full variable domain, rest sourced from reference TRBV7-7 and TRBJ2-7, is GAGVSQSPRYKVTKRGQDVTLRCDPISSHATLYWYQQALGQGPEFLTYFNYEAQPDKSGLPSDRFSAERPEGSISTLTIQRTEQRDSAMYRCASSLGQGGSYEQYFGPGTRLTVT.

The rearrangement links TRBV4-3 to TRBJ2-1; possible D gene TRBD2, 5 bases. V was shortened by 0 bases and J by 5 bases, with 17 bases between the two germline ends. Germline V gives CDR1 LGHNA, CDR2 YSLEER. The CDR3 runs to 17 residues. The CDR3, as DNA: TGCGCCAGCAGCCAAGAGAGGGCCATCGGCCCTAACAATGAGCAGTTCTTC. Its translation is CASSQERAIGPNNEQFF.

This clone was counted only a few times. The chain is built from TRBV27 and TRBJ2-5; TRBD2 aligns across 9 bases. The CDR3 consists of 15 residues. Trimming took 3 bases from V and 2 from J; bases not matched to a gene: 4. The germline V gene encodes CDR1 MNHEY and CDR2 SMNVEV (reference sequence). CDR3 in DNA: TGTGCCAGCAGTTTGAGTAGCGGGAGACAAGAGACCCAGTACTTC. It codes for CASSLSSGRQETQYF.

The chain employs TRBV5-1 and TRBJ2-5; possibly TRBD2 for D (5 bases). This CDR3 is 14 amino acids long. Germline CDR1 is SGHRS and CDR2 is YFSETQ. V was cut by 0 bases and J by 5 bases, with 11 bases left in between. As DNA, the CDR3 is TGCGCCAGCAGCTTGGGGGTCTCGGGGGAGACCCAGTACTTC. It codes for CASSLGVSGETQYF.

The chain joins TRBV4-3 to TRBJ2-3; D perhaps matches TRBD1 (5 bases). The CDR3 spans 16 residues. V dropped 0 bases and J dropped 2 bases, with 12 bases sitting between them. Germline V lookup: CDR1 LGHNA, CDR2 YSLEER. This CDR3 is CASSQELGLNTDTQYF. In DNA form, the CDR3 reads TGCGCCAGCAGCCAAGAATTGGGGCTCAACACAGATACGCAGTATTTT.

V gene TRBV7-9 combines with J gene TRBJ1-1, with 7 bases identical to TRBD1. V lost 1 base and J lost 0; bases outside the gene matches: 8. Per the germline V gene, CDR1 is SEHNR and CDR2 is FQNEAQ (reference sequence). CDR3 length: 17 residues. The DNA for the CDR3 is TGTGCCAGCAGCTTAGTAAGGGGGCTAGACATGAACACTGAAGCTTTCTTT. Amino acid sequence: CASSLVRGLDMNTEAFF. Complete variable domain (other parts from reference TRBV7-9 and TRBJ1-1): DTGVSQNPRHKITKRGQNVTFRCDPISEHNRLYWYRQTLGQGPEFLTYFQNEAQLEKSRLLSDRFSAERPKGSFSTLEIQRTEQGDSAMYLCASSLVRGLDMNTEAFFGQGTRLTVV.

This clone has just one count. This sequence joins TRBV5-1 and TRBJ2-1, with 11 nucleotides matching TRBD2. V shed 0 bases and J 6 bases; nucleotides not matched to a gene: 2. The germline CDR1 and CDR2 sequences are SGHRS and YFSETQ. The CDR3 has 15 amino acids. Here the CDR3 reads CASSLVLAGANEQFF. CDR3 DNA sequence: TGCGCCAGCAGCTTGGTACTAGCGGGAGCCAATGAGCAGTTCTTC. The entire variable domain, with the rest obtained from reference TRBV5-1 and TRBJ2-1, is as follows: KAGVTQTPRYLIKTRGQQVTLSCSPISGHRSVSWYQQTPGQGLQFLFEYFSETQRNKGNFPGRFSGRQFSNSRSEMNVSTLELGDSALYLCASSLVLAGANEQFFGPGTRLTVL.